This T cell receptor (beta chain) emerged from a study of shared clonotypes between healthy human individuals. CD45RO-negative, CCR7-selected cells formed the naive CD8 fraction, which excluded terminally differentiated effector memory CD45RA+ cells. CDR1 and CDR2 (germline): SGHDT, YYEEEE. The ends were cut back, 4 bases at V and 4 bases at J, with 15 bases in the middle. The CDR3 has 15 residues. Here immunoSEQ multiplex PCR was the method, and the copy in TCRdb shows in-frame clones only, minus some. The top ten hold 1% to 1.5% of the sample, which has about 1,800,000 clones, around 96% seen once.

Sequencing used naive CD8+ T cells sorted from blood. The gene calls are TRBV5-6 and TRBJ2-4; possibly TRBD1 or TRBD2 for D (5 bases each). The TCR sequence derives from a man aged 18 to 30 in good health. The DNA for the CDR3 is TGTGCCAGCAGCCCCGGGACGCTTGGGAAAAACATTCAGTACTTC. Amino acid sequence: CASSPGTLGKNIQYF. The full variable domain, completed using reference TRBV5-6 and TRBJ2-4, is DAGVTQSPTHLIKTRGQQVTLRCSPKSGHDTVSWYQQALGQGPQFIFQYYEEEERQRGNFPDRFSGHQFPNYSSELNVNALLLGDSALYLCASSPGTLGKNIQYFGAGTRLSVL.